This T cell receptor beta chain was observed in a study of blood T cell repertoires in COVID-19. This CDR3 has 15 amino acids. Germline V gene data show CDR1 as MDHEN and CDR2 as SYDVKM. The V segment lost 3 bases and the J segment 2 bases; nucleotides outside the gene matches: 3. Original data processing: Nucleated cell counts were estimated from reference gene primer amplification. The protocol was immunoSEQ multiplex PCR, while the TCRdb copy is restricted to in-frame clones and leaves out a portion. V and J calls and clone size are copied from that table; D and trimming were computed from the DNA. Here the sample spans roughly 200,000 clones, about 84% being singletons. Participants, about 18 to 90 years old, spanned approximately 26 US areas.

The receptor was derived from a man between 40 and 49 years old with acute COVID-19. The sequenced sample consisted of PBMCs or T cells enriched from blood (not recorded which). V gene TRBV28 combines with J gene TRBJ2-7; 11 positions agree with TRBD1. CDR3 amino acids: CASSLADRGPYEQYF. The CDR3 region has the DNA TGTGCCAGCAGTTTGGCGGACAGGGGGCCCTACGAGCAGTACTTC. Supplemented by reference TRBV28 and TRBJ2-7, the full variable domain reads DVKVTQSSRYLVKRTGEKVFLECVQDMDHENMFWYRQDPGLGLRLIYFSYDVKMKEKGDIPEGYSVSREKKERFSLILESASTNQTSMYLCASSLADRGPYEQYFGPGTRLTVT.